The clone carrying this T cell receptor beta chain has ten or more counts. This record belongs to a study of T cells in Graves' hyperthyroidism and ophthalmopathy. CDR3 length: 16 amino acids. Germline CDR1 and CDR2: LGHDT and YNNKEL (reference sequence). Trimming pared 3 bases from V and 0 bases from J, leaving 12 bases between. Using RNA transcripts as the source, TCR beta CDR3 regions were amplified. The HTBI primer set served for first-round RT-PCR of the TCR CDR3. MiXCR was run by TCRdb on the multiplex PCR reads, yielding one entry per CDR3 protein. The sample yields fewer than 350,000 distinct CDR3 sequences, around 20% seen once.

Sequencing was carried out using blood. The receptor comes from a woman aged 50 to 65 with Graves' hyperthyroidism. The chain recombines TRBV3-1 with TRBJ2-1; D gene unclear. The CDR3 DNA follows: TGTGCCAGCAGCCATTCGACCAGAGCCTCCTACAATGAGCAGTTCTTC. It codes for CASSHSTRASYNEQFF.